This TCR beta chain was sequenced for a study of OX40 agonist ivuxolimab in advanced cancers. About the research overall: Patients were infused with ivuxolimab every 2 weeks at 0.01 to 10 mg/kg.

Samples were taken at baseline and on day 1 of cycles 4 and 7. V lost 4 bases and J 7 bases, leaving 17 bases between the germline ends. The germline V gene encodes CDR1 SGHDT and CDR2 YYEEEE. CDR3 length: 14 amino acids. This clone was recorded only once. Its antigen is unknown. Measured with immunoSEQ multiplex PCR; TCRdb has only the in-frame clones, and not every one. The table has 65,000 to 75,000 clones, 75% to 90% seen once. Study observations and caveats: At doses 0.1 to 3.0 mg/kg, CD4+ and CD8+ clones expanded. Low levels of normalized T-cell clonal expansion also appeared in some nonresponders.

Source: CD4+ or CD8+ T cells sorted from blood, taken in a trial of the OX40 agonist ivuxolimab. The chain employs TRBV5-6 and TRBJ1-2; D is ambiguous. The sequence came from an adult with an advanced solid tumor such as melanoma, head and neck, liver or kidney cancer. Here the CDR3 DNA reads TGTGCCAGCAGCACCGGACTCGGGGAGGGTGGCTACACCTTC. Residues: CASSTGLGEGGYTF.